This is a list of T cell receptor beta chains from one sample in a study of a mutant IDH1 vaccine in newly diagnosed glioma. These receptors have no identified antigens. Some clones are missing from TCRdb's copy, which holds only in-frame ones; the method was immunoSEQ multiplex PCR. The table includes 52,000 or so clones, 81% detected once. The input for sequencing was PBMCs, taken from a glioma patient whose treatment included an IDH1 peptide vaccine. The source is a woman aged 40 to 49 with glioma. Some clones in this sample may be carry-over from other donors' samples. Each CDR3 is given with its conserved first and last residue. The D gene is left open where the match is weak. Clone size is shown for a subset of rows, as once, few, many or a class of expanded clone.

d_call	clone_size	v_call	j_call	cdr3_aa	cdr3_nt
NA	NA	TRBV7-9	TRBJ2-7	CASSPRVADTYEQYF	TGTGCCAGCAGCCCACGTGTGGCGGACACCTACGAGCAGTACTTC
TRBD2	NA	TRBV18	TRBJ2-2	CASSSLAGVNTGELFF	TGTGCCAGCTCGTCTCTGGCGGGGGTTAACACCGGGGAGCTGTTTTTT
NA	NA	TRBV6-4	TRBJ1-5	CASSPTGRNQPQHF	TGTGCCAGCAGTCCGACGGGTCGCAATCAGCCCCAGCATTTT
NA	NA	TRBV11-2	TRBJ2-7	CASSLGGSYEQYF	TGTGCCAGCAGCTTAGGGGGATCCTACGAGCAGTACTTC
NA	NA	TRBV5-1	TRBJ2-7	CASSLFPDSYEQYF	TGCGCCAGCAGCCTGTTCCCAGATTCCTACGAGCAGTACTTC
NA	once	TRBV30	TRBJ2-7	CAWTEGVAYEQYF	TGTGCCTGGACCGAAGGGGTCGCCTACGAGCAGTACTTC
TRBD1	NA	TRBV7-9	TRBJ1-5	CASSLGTGQYQPQHF	TGTGCCAGCAGCTTAGGGACAGGGCAATATCAGCCCCAGCATTTT
NA	NA	TRBV7-6	TRBJ1-4	CASSLGPNGEKLFF	TGTGCCAGCAGCTTAGGGCCTAACGGAGAAAAACTGTTTTTT
NA	NA	TRBV7-2	TRBJ1-2	CASSLNWSGADGYTF	TGTGCCAGCAGCTTAAATTGGTCCGGGGCGGATGGCTACACCTTC
NA	NA	TRBV9	TRBJ1-3	CASSVPDSGNTIYF	TGTGCCAGCAGCGTACCGGACTCTGGAAACACCATATATTTT
TRBD1	few	TRBV5-1	TRBJ1-1	CASSSGGQGITEAFF	TGCGCCAGCAGCTCTGGGGGACAGGGGATTACTGAAGCTTTCTTT
NA	once	TRBV11-2	TRBJ1-1	CASSPGGNTEAFF	TGTGCCAGCAGCCCGGGGGGGAACACTGAAGCTTTCTTT
NA	NA	TRBV4-1	TRBJ1-2	CASSQVGGTKGYTF	TGCGCCAGCAGCCAAGTTGGGGGGACAAAAGGCTACACCTTC
NA	NA	TRBV4-1	TRBJ2-1	CASSQVGIPGNNEQFF	TGCGCCAGCAGCCAAGTCGGCATCCCGGGGAACAATGAGCAGTTCTTC
NA	NA	TRBV7-6	TRBJ1-2	CASSLASGQNYGYTF	TGTGCCAGCAGCTTAGCTAGTGGTCAGAATTATGGCTACACCTTC
NA	NA	TRBV27	TRBJ1-2	CASSSPGYGYTF	TGTGCCAGCAGTTCTCCAGGGTATGGCTACACCTTC
NA	NA	TRBV18	TRBJ1-3	CASSPVSGAGDSGNTIYF	TGTGCCAGCTCACCAGTTTCGGGAGCCGGAGACTCTGGAAACACCATATATTTT
TRBD1	NA	TRBV30	TRBJ1-2	CAWGDRASNYGYTF	TGTGCCTGGGGCGACAGGGCTTCTAACTATGGCTACACCTTC
TRBD1	NA	TRBV19	TRBJ1-6	CASSVNRGNSPLHF	TGTGCCAGTAGTGTCAACAGGGGTAATTCACCCCTCCACTTT
TRBD2	NA	TRBV5-1	TRBJ2-1	CASSARIGGVGKGVHNEQFF	TGCGCCAGCAGCGCTCGGATTGGGGGGGTGGGTAAGGGTGTCCACAATGAGCAGTTCTTC
NA	NA	TRBV4-3	TRBJ2-7	CASSQDESGYEQYF	TGCGCCAGCAGCCAAGATGAGTCGGGCTACGAGCAGTACTTC